Shown below are 21 T cell receptor beta chains from a single sample sequenced in a study of untreated major depressive disorder. Method: immunoSEQ multiplex PCR; TCRdb's copy keeps in-frame clones and lacks some. The repertoire consists of about 21,000 clones, with roughly 93% occurring once and the leading ten covering around 0.33%. Sample: CD4+ T cells from PBMCs. These receptors were collected from a man aged 25 to 40 in good health.

This clone was seen a single time. This chain joins TRBV2 and TRBJ1-2; no firm D call. Germline V gene sequence: CDR1 SNHLY, CDR2 FYNNEI. CDR3 length: 13 amino acids. V was shortened by 3 bases and J by 0 bases, with 5 bases between the two germline ends. For the CDR3, the DNA is TGTGCCAGCAGTGACGGGACTAACTATGGCTACACCTTC. It yields the protein CASSDGTNYGYTF.

The chain joins TRBV29-1 to TRBJ1-1; the D gene is possibly TRBD1 (5 bases). The CDR3 is made up of 13 amino acids. V shed 6 bases and J shed 5 bases, with 16 bases lying between them. Germline CDR1 is SQVTM and CDR2 is ANQGSEA. CDR3 sequence: CSVRGSGNTEAFF. The CDR3 bases are TGCAGCGTCCGGGGGTCGGGGAATACTGAAGCTTTCTTT.

The J gene is TRBJ2-5, the V gene TRBV28; a possible D gene is TRBD1 (5 bases). V lost 5 bases, J lost 2 bases, and 12 bases lay in between. The CDR3 consists of 14 residues. The germline CDR1 and CDR2 sequences are MDHEN and SYDVKM. In DNA form, the CDR3 reads TGTGCCAGCAGTCAAGCGACAGCTCAAGAGACCCAGTACTTC. This sequence encodes CASSQATAQETQYF.

Here the CDR3 reads CASSQDPWGLGSYEQYF. In DNA form, the CDR3 reads TGTGCCAGCAGCCAAGATCCATGGGGACTTGGAAGCTACGAGCAGTACTTC. V and J are TRBV4-2 and TRBJ2-7, with D possibly being TRBD2 (6 bases). There are 17 residues in the CDR3. V was clipped by 0 bases and J by 3 bases, with 18 bases between them. Germline CDR1 is LGHNA and CDR2 is YNFKEQ.

The V gene is TRBV7-2, the J gene TRBJ1-1, with no clear D. Germline V gives CDR1 SGHTA, CDR2 FQGNSA. The CDR3 runs to 13 residues. The V gene lost 5 bases and the J gene lost 8 bases, with 15 bases spanning the gap. In DNA, the CDR3 is TGTGCCAGCAGCCCTTCTTTTAGGAGGGAAGCTTTCTTT. It is translated as CASSPSFRREAFF.

The chain carries TRBV6-6 and TRBJ2-1; no clear D gene. Germline CDR1 reads MNHNY; CDR2 reads SVGAGI (reference sequence). The CDR3 consists of 14 residues. Trimming cost V 2 bases and J 5 bases, with 10 bases left between them. The CDR3 nucleotides are TGTGCCAGCAGTTACCCGACCGCGAACAATGAGCAGTTCTTC. Its protein is CASSYPTANNEQFF.

This sequence joins TRBV2 and TRBJ1-1; D gene ambiguous. The germline V gene has CDR1 SNHLY and CDR2 FYNNEI. This CDR3 is built from 13 residues. Between the trimmed V and J ends, which lost 7 bases and 10 bases, there was a span of 19 bases. The CDR3 DNA reads as TGTGCCAGCATTCTGGGAGGAGTCAGTGGAGCTTTCTTT. The encoded protein is CASILGGVSGAFF.

The V and J genes are TRBV5-1 and TRBJ2-7; D perhaps matches TRBD1 (5 bases). Germline V gene lookup returns CDR1 SGHRS and CDR2 YFSETQ. The V gene lost 1 base and the J gene lost 6 bases, with 8 bases spanning the gap. The CDR3 loop spans 12 amino acids. In nucleotides, the CDR3 is TGCGCCAGCAGCTTGAAGGGGCTCGAGCAGTACTTC. Encoded protein: CASSLKGLEQYF. Based on the CDR3 plus reference TRBV5-1 and TRBJ2-7, the full variable domain is KAGVTQTPRYLIKTRGQQVTLSCSPISGHRSVSWYQQTPGQGLQFLFEYFSETQRNKGNFPGRFSGRQFSNSRSEMNVSTLELGDSALYLCASSLKGLEQYFGPGTRLTVT.

This chain uses TRBV18 with TRBJ2-1, with D possibly being TRBD1 (5 bases). The CDR3 contains 14 residues. V lost 3 bases to trimming and J lost 2 bases, with 8 bases between them. The germline V gene has CDR1 KGHSH and CDR2 LQKENI. CDR3 in amino acids: CASSPPRAYNEQFF. The CDR3 DNA reads as TGTGCCAGCTCACCCCCCAGGGCCTACAATGAGCAGTTCTTC.

CDR3 amino acids: CASSKVALTSGRDEQYF. The DNA of the CDR3 is TGTGCCAGCAGCAAAGTCGCCTTGACTAGCGGGAGGGACGAGCAGTACTTC. The rearrangement joins TRBV21-1 to TRBJ2-7; TRBD2 is the table's D call, not checked against the DNA. TRBV21-1 is annotated as a pseudogene. This CDR3 spans 17 amino acids.

V and J are TRBV5-6 and TRBJ1-1; 7 positions agree with TRBD1. The V and J ends lost 2 bases and 2 bases, in that order; junction bases with no gene match: 6. Germline CDR1 SGHDT, CDR2 YYEEEE. The CDR3 is 15 residues long. Here the CDR3 DNA reads TGTGCCAGCAGCTTCCCCGGGACAGCCAACACTGAAGCTTTCTTT. It encodes CASSFPGTANTEAFF.

The rearrangement links TRBV6-6 to TRBJ2-1; D is uncertain. From germline, CDR1 is MNHNY and CDR2 SVGAGI (reference sequence). V was shortened by 4 bases and J by 10 bases, with 8 bases between the two germline ends. This CDR3 is built from 11 residues. The CDR3 DNA reads as TGTGCCAGCAGTTCCATACAGGAGCAGTTCTTC. It yields the protein CASSSIQEQFF.

The chain is built from TRBV18 and TRBJ2-7, with a tentative D call TRBD2 (6 bases). The CDR3 totals 14 residues. With 8 bases removed from V and 3 bases from J, the gap between germline ends came to 17 bases. Germline CDR1 and CDR2: KGHSH and LQKENI. The CDR3 here is CASSQGGRDYEQYF. DNA of the CDR3: TGTGCCAGCAGTCAGGGAGGTAGGGACTACGAGCAGTACTTC.

CDR3 sequence (DNA): TGTGCCAGCAGTTACCTCCTGACAGGGCGCGGGGCCAACGTCCTGACTTTC. This encodes CASSYLLTGRGANVLTF. The chain carries TRBV27 and TRBJ2-6; 7 nucleotides line up with TRBD1. This CDR3 has 17 amino acids. Germline-derived CDR1 and CDR2 are MNHEY and SMNVEV (reference sequence). Trimming took 4 bases from V and 4 from J; bases not matched to a gene: 10.

The V call is TRBV4-1, the J call TRBJ1-2, with TRBD1 identical over 9 bases. Trimming took 3 bases from V and 5 from J; bases not matched to a gene: 7. The CDR3 loop spans 15 amino acids. The germline gives CDR1 MGHRA, CDR2 YSYEKL. The DNA for the CDR3 is TGCGCCAGCAGCCAGGGAGGACAGGGGTTTTATGGCTACACCTTC. It is translated as CASSQGGQGFYGYTF.

This clone was recorded only once. V gene TRBV4-1 combines with J gene TRBJ1-5; maybe TRBD1 (5 bases). Trimming cost V 0 bases and J 2 bases, with 8 bases left between them. The length of the CDR3 is 15 residues. Germline CDR1 MGHRA, CDR2 YSYEKL. The CDR3 sequence: CASSQEGGGNQPQHF. In DNA form, the CDR3 reads TGCGCCAGCAGCCAAGAAGGAGGGGGCAATCAGCCCCAGCATTTT.

The genes are TRBV5-1 and TRBJ1-2, with no clear D. The V gene's germline CDR1 is SGHRS and CDR2 YFSETQ. V was trimmed by 1 base and J by 4 bases, leaving 14 bases between them. The CDR3 spans 15 residues. The CDR3 protein is CASSLFLGNSYGYTF. In DNA form, the CDR3 reads TGCGCCAGCAGCTTGTTTCTAGGGAATAGCTATGGCTACACCTTC.

V gene TRBV7-2 combines with J gene TRBJ1-2, with TRBD1 matching over 9 bases. Germline assignment: CDR1 SGHTA and CDR2 FQGNSA. Trimming at V came to 4 bases and at J to 4 bases, leaving 7 bases not matched to a gene. The CDR3 has 15 residues. CDR3 residues: CASSSQTGGGYGYTF. The CDR3 DNA sequence: TGTGCCAGCAGCTCCCAGACAGGGGGGGGCTATGGCTACACCTTC.

The V call is TRBV28, the J call TRBJ1-5; no reliable D call. This CDR3 is 14 amino acids long. CDR1 and CDR2 from the germline V gene are MDHEN and SYDVKM. V was clipped by 1 base and J by 3 bases, with 7 bases between them. The CDR3 loop reads CASSLSQDNQPQHF. The CDR3 nucleotides are TGTGCCAGCAGTTTATCCCAAGACAATCAGCCCCAGCATTTT.

This clone has just one count. Other DNA sequences of this sample code for an identical CDR3. The chain combines TRBV4-3 with TRBJ1-1, with 7 nucleotides matching TRBD1. CDR1 is LGHNA and CDR2 is YSLEER in the germline V gene. The CDR3 has 13 amino acids. V gave up 0 bases and J gave up 8 bases; unmatched junction bases: 3. In DNA form, the CDR3 reads TGCGCCAGCAGCCAAGACAGGGGGAGGGAAGCTTTCTTT. As protein: CASSQDRGREAFF.

The chain uses TRBV9 and TRBJ2-1; 8 nucleotides match TRBD2. V was clipped by 1 base and J by 3 bases; unmatched bases: 3. Germline assignment: CDR1 SGDLS and CDR2 YYNGEE. The CDR3 contains 15 residues. The CDR3 sequence is CASSVLAGGYNEQFF. The CDR3 DNA sequence: TGTGCCAGCAGCGTACTGGCGGGAGGCTACAATGAGCAGTTCTTC.